This T cell receptor beta chain emerged from a study of T cell clones after liver transplantation. The overall study: Samples came from ITN030ST, which attempted immunosuppression withdrawal within 2 years of liver transplantation.

The protocol was immunoSEQ multiplex PCR, while the TCRdb copy is restricted to in-frame clones and leaves out a portion. The sample lists about 53,000 clones; roughly 80% were seen once. Specimen: CD4+ T cells from blood, collected before liver transplant. The sequence came from a human donor who received a liver transplant.

CDR3 loop: CASSKGSDRALQYF. CDR3 DNA sequence: TGTGCCAGCAGCAAAGGGTCGGACAGGGCCCTTCAGTACTTC. The chain links TRBV21-1 to TRBJ2-4; the D segment call TRBD1 is taken from the table without a DNA check. TRBV21-1 is reported as a pseudogene. The CDR3 contains 14 residues.